This TCR beta chain was captured in a study of blood T cell repertoires in COVID-19 (TCRdb year 2020). About the study as a whole: Samples from collaborators originated in the United States, Italy and Spain and spanned both the acute and convalescent phases of COVID-19. The material from the prospective study consisted of cDNA or gDNA derived from T cells, B-cell-depleted T cells, or PBMCs. Deeply sampled blood TCRbeta repertoires from subjects exposed to, actively infected with, or recovered from COVID-19 were included in the dataset. A freely available public database, intended as a resource for researchers studying the immune response to SARS-CoV-2, is where the repertoires were released. The samples were drawn from the first 160 participants of the ongoing ImmuneRACE study and from 950 to 1,500 subjects provided by 6 global collaborators. Sample metadata almost always included a de-identified subject ID, COVID-19 status, age in years and sex. HLA class I and class II types, where available, came from metadata supplied by the sample provider rather than from assay-based typing. On the study overall, not on this receptor specifically: The amount of clinical and demographic metadata varied by source and participant and was provided uncurated.

TCRbeta CDR3 regions were amplified from genomic DNA using the immunoSEQ Assay, a bias-controlled multiplex PCR. The paper's data handling went like this. Within the assay, amplification of reference gene primers was used to estimate how many nucleated cells each sample contained. To quantify the absolute abundance of each unique TCRbeta CDR3 rearrangement, sequence reads were collapsed and filtered. For each sample, productive Simpson clonality was calculated as the square root of Simpson's diversity index over productive rearrangements. This immuneACCESS table, as held by TCRdb, lists in-frame sequences with V and J called but not all clones. Of the missing ones, under half trace to an unresolved V gene in checked studies; the others have no known cause. V and J calls and clone size come straight from that table; D and trimming were deduced from the DNA. Across this sample there are 300,000 to 450,000 clones, with roughly 90% seen only once. Of the sample, 1% falls within the top ten clones.

Counted from cysteine to phenylalanine, this CDR3 has 15 amino acids. Only the CDR3 part of the read is kept: 45 bases, read in frame from the first base. CDR1 and CDR2 were assigned from the germline V gene as WSHSY and SAAADI. V is pared back by 3 bases and J by 0 bases, with 9 bases lying between the germline termini. Enrolling through a virtual design, the prospective study's participants ranged in age from roughly 18 to 89 years and lived across 20 to 25 United States geographic areas. Cohort assignment in the prospective study relied on participant-reported clinical history from a screening survey and a study questionnaire. Exposed participants had been in contact, within 2 weeks of entering the study, with a person who had a PCR-confirmed or clinician-diagnosed case of COVID-19. In the prospective study, whole blood, serum and a nasopharyngeal or oropharyngeal swab were collected from each participant by mobile phlebotomists. Over a roughly two-month period, participants in the prospective study had the option of providing additional blood draws and questionnaires. Before DNA extraction, prospective study blood samples were shipped either frozen or at room temperature.

A word on this clone: Its target antigen remains unknown. Base-call qualities are not available, and no considerably larger clone is one nucleotide away.

The rearrangement joined TRBV10-2 to TRBJ2-1; confidence is insufficient to name the D gene. The origin of this receptor is a woman younger than 45 who had been exposed to COVID-19. Material: PBMCs or T cells enriched from blood (not recorded which). The DNA reads TGCGCCAGCAGTGAAGTCCCGAGCTCCTACAATGAGCAGTTCTTC. Its product reads: CASSEVPSSYNEQFF.